A single sample gave rise to the 32 T cell receptor beta chains below, sequenced in a study of T cells after yellow fever vaccination. TCRdb reprocessed the 5' RACE reads with MiXCR, giving one entry per CDR3 protein. The table lists hundreds of thousands of distinct CDR3 sequences, less than 9.5% of them singletons. The sample in question was CD4+ T cells sorted from PBMCs, obtained 5 days after the yellow fever booster vaccination. These TCRs come from a man between 18 and 35 years old who received the YFV17D yellow fever vaccine.

This clonotype turned up a few times. This rearrangement joins TRBV4-1 to TRBJ1-1; TRBD1 might be the D (6 bases). Germline V gives CDR1 MGHRA, CDR2 YSYEKL. The V gene lost 0 bases and the J gene lost 5 bases, with 13 bases spanning the gap. This CDR3 has 15 residues. DNA for the CDR3: TGCGCCAGCAGCCAAGAGGTGGGGGGCGCGACTGAAGCTTTCTTT. The encoded protein is CASSQEVGGATEAFF.

This clonotype was counted many times. J is TRBJ2-3 and V is TRBV5-1; 8 bases fit TRBD2. Germline V CDR1 and CDR2: SGHRS, YFSETQ. The V and J ends lost 6 bases and 6 bases, in that order; junction bases with no gene match: 6. The CDR3 spans 13 residues. CDR3 nucleotide sequence: TGCGCCAGCAACCTAGCGGGCGGGGATACGCAGTATTTT. Amino acid sequence: CASNLAGGDTQYF.

There are a few counts of this clonotype. The V gene is TRBV20-1, the J gene TRBJ2-2; 7 bases align to TRBD2. The V segment lost 2 bases and the J segment 2 bases; nucleotides outside the gene matches: 8. The CDR3 runs 16 residues. Germline CDR1 DFQATT, CDR2 SNEGSKA (reference sequence). CDR3: CSARPLADPNTGELFF. The DNA for the CDR3 is TGCAGTGCTAGACCCCTAGCGGACCCCAACACCGGGGAGCTGTTTTTT.

This clonotype was counted a few times. The chain recombines TRBV23-1 with TRBJ2-3; D uncertain. TRBV23-1 is reported as an ORF; its role is uncertain. The ends were cut back, 7 bases at V and 10 bases at J, with 18 bases in the middle. CDR3 length equals 13 residues. Here the CDR3 DNA reads TGCGCCAGCATCCAAGGCCCGAGTCTGGCGCAGTATTTT. The encoded protein is CASIQGPSLAQYF.

CDR3 nucleotides: TGTGCCAGCAGCTTACACCCTCGGACAGATACGCAGTATTTT. Translating it yields CASSLHPRTDTQYF. V usage is TRBV7-3 and J usage is TRBJ2-3, with D uncertain. The V end lost 2 bases, the J end lost 3 bases, and 9 bases lay between the germline ends. The CDR3 contains 14 residues. The V gene's germline CDR1 is SGHTA and CDR2 FQGTGA.

This clonotype was picked up many times. The chain recombines TRBV4-3 with TRBJ1-1; D remains ambiguous. The V gene's germline CDR1 is LGHNA and CDR2 YSLEER. The CDR3 totals 13 residues. Between the trimmed V and J ends, which lost 0 bases and 10 bases, there was a span of 12 bases. DNA of the CDR3: TGCGCCAGCAGCCAAGATCTGGGCGGAGTAGCTTTCTTT. It encodes CASSQDLGGVAFF.

The chain couples TRBV7-2 to TRBJ2-1; 7 bases are shared with TRBD1. Per the germline V gene, CDR1 is SGHTA and CDR2 is FQGNSA. The CDR3 totals 14 residues. With V trimmed by 3 bases and J by 12 bases, 11 bases remained unmatched. CDR3 amino acids: CASSFGQVLGVQFF. CDR3 bases: TGTGCCAGCAGCTTCGGACAGGTCTTAGGGGTGCAGTTCTTC.

The chain carries TRBV7-2 and TRBJ1-1; D might be TRBD1 (5 bases). The CDR3 consists of 13 residues. The V gene's germline CDR1 is SGHTA and CDR2 FQGNSA. V was shortened by 5 bases and J by 11 bases, with 18 bases between the two germline ends. The CDR3 nucleotides read TGTGCCAGCAGCCTGGGGCCTGACTTCGGGGCTTTCTTT. This encodes CASSLGPDFGAFF.

V usage is TRBV12-3 or TRBV12-4 and J usage is TRBJ2-3; 8 bases line up with TRBD2. The V gene end was trimmed by 3 bases and the J gene end by 5 bases; junction bases not matched to a gene: 7. The CDR3 consists of 15 residues. This chain's CDR3 is CASSFNGAGEDTQYF. Written as DNA, the CDR3 is TGTGCCAGCAGTTTTAACGGAGCGGGGGAAGATACGCAGTATTTT.

The sample holds a few counts of this clonotype. This rearrangement joins TRBV6-5 to TRBJ2-1; TRBD2 matches 12 bases. Trimming took 4 bases from V and 8 from J; bases not matched to a gene: 12. The CDR3 totals 17 residues. Germline V lookup: CDR1 MNHEY, CDR2 SVGAGI. In DNA, the CDR3 is TGTGCCAGCAGTTGGCTAGCGGGGGGGAATTCCCACGATGAGCAGTTCTTC. Translated, it gives CASSWLAGGNSHDEQFF.

This clonotype has a handful of counts. The chain recombines TRBV4-2 with TRBJ1-1, with unresolved D. Trimming left V 0 bases short and J 5 bases short, with 10 bases between. The CDR3 runs 14 residues. Germline V gives CDR1 LGHNA, CDR2 YNFKEQ. CDR3 amino acids: CASSQDIRKTEAFF. The CDR3 DNA sequence: TGTGCCAGCAGCCAAGATATCAGGAAGACTGAAGCTTTCTTT.

The CDR3 coding sequence is TGTGCCAGCAGCTCTTTAGGCAGGGAGGAAGCTTTCTTT. It translates to CASSSLGREEAFF. The gene calls are TRBV7-9 and TRBJ1-1, with D tentatively TRBD1 (5 bases). The CDR3 has 13 amino acids. V was trimmed by 4 bases and J by 8 bases, leaving 14 bases between them. The germline CDR1 and CDR2 sequences are SEHNR and FQNEAQ (reference sequence).

This chain joins TRBV7-9 and TRBJ2-3; TRBD2 aligns across 9 bases. Germline V gene lookup returns CDR1 SEHNR and CDR2 FQNEAQ (reference sequence). The CDR3 runs 15 residues. With 5 bases clipped from V and 5 bases from J, the junction kept 8 bases outside the gene matches. Here the CDR3 DNA reads TGTGCCAGCAGCCTGGCGGGGGGGGTCGGAGATACGCAGTATTTT. Encoded protein: CASSLAGGVGDTQYF.

This clonotype occurred a few times. This rearrangement joins TRBV4-3 to TRBJ2-5; D unclear. The germline V and J ends were trimmed by 0 bases and 4 bases, with 12 bases remaining between them. CDR3 length equals 15 residues. Germline V gives CDR1 LGHNA, CDR2 YSLEER. The CDR3 DNA follows: TGCGCCAGCAGCCAAGATGTAGGGCTATCAGAGACCCAGTACTTC. Translated: CASSQDVGLSETQYF.

This clonotype was found a few times. The CDR3 bases are TGCGCCAGCAGCCAAGACGCCCTCGGCTTAGGGACAGATACGCAGTATTTT. Protein: CASSQDALGLGTDTQYF. The rearrangement joins TRBV4-3 to TRBJ2-3; D gene ambiguous. Germline V gene data show CDR1 as LGHNA and CDR2 as YSLEER. The CDR3 covers 17 residues. V was shortened by 0 bases and J by 3 bases, with 16 bases between the two germline ends.

This clonotype has a handful of counts. V is TRBV12-3 or TRBV12-4 and J is TRBJ2-5; 7 bases are shared with TRBD2. The CDR3 runs to 18 residues. V lost 5 bases to trimming and J lost 5 bases; unmatched junction nucleotides: 20. CDR3 loop: CASSPSPQAGPTWETQYF. DNA for the CDR3: TGTGCCAGCAGTCCCTCCCCGCAAGCGGGGCCGACCTGGGAGACCCAGTACTTC.

The chain recombines TRBV3-1 with TRBJ2-1, with 10 bases lining up with TRBD2. The CDR3 covers 17 residues. Trimming removed 0 bases from V and 2 bases from J; junction bases left unmatched: 4. The germline V gene has CDR1 LGHDT and CDR2 YNNKEL (reference sequence). The DNA of the CDR3 is TGTGCCAGCAGCCAAGATCGGAGCGGGGGGGCCTACAATGAGCAGTTCTTC. Its protein product is CASSQDRSGGAYNEQFF.

This clonotype appeared many times. The chain joins TRBV6-6 to TRBJ1-2, with 9 bases matching TRBD1. Trimming took 4 bases from V and 5 from J; bases not matched to a gene: 2. The CDR3 sequence is 13 residues long. From germline, CDR1 is MNHNY and CDR2 SVGAGI (reference sequence). CDR3 nucleotide sequence: TGTGCCAGCAGTTCGGACAGGGGTTATGGCTACACCTTC. The encoded protein is CASSSDRGYGYTF.

Many counts were recorded for this clonotype. The chain uses TRBV11-2 and TRBJ2-1, with 11 nucleotides matching TRBD2. The CDR3 extends over 16 amino acids. CDR1 SGHAT and CDR2 FQNNGV come from the germline V gene. Trimming at V came to 2 bases and at J to 6 bases, leaving 6 bases not matched to a gene. The CDR3 is CASSLISSGGSNEQFF. CDR3 nucleotides: TGTGCCAGCAGCTTAATCTCTAGCGGGGGGAGCAATGAGCAGTTCTTC.

This clonotype was seen more than once but under ten times. The gene calls are TRBV6-2 or TRBV6-3 and TRBJ1-1; TRBD1 matches at 10 bases. The CDR3 is 17 amino acids. The trim removed 7 bases at V and 1 base at J, leaving 12 bases unmatched. Germline CDR1 is MNHEY and CDR2 is SVGEGT. In nucleotides, the CDR3 is TGTGCCAGCACCAGGGACAGGGGCCACCTAGGGAACACTGAAGCTTTCTTT. Protein: CASTRDRGHLGNTEAFF.

This clonotype showed up many times. The chain combines TRBV7-9 with TRBJ2-3, with a weak D call TRBD2 (6 bases). Germline lookup yields CDR1 SEHNR and CDR2 FQNEAQ (reference sequence). CDR3 length: 17 residues. The V end lost 4 bases, the J end lost 8 bases, and 25 bases lay between the germline ends. The CDR3 reads CASSSFYAGRSRGTQYF. In nucleotides, the CDR3 is TGTGCCAGCAGCTCGTTCTATGCGGGGAGGTCAAGGGGTACGCAGTATTTT.

The chain combines TRBV20-1 with TRBJ1-5; D gene uncertain. With 6 bases removed from V and 0 bases from J, the gap between germline ends came to 12 bases. The CDR3 has 14 residues. Germline CDR1 and CDR2: DFQATT and SNEGSKA (reference sequence). CDR3 DNA: TGCAGTGCCGTCCCGGACTATAGCAATCAGCCCCAGCATTTT. Translating it yields CSAVPDYSNQPQHF.

This clonotype was seen a few times. The V gene is TRBV2, the J gene TRBJ1-1; a weak D match, TRBD1 (6 bases). Germline values: CDR1 SNHLY, CDR2 FYNNEI. V was trimmed by 5 bases and J by 7 bases, leaving 14 bases between them. The CDR3 has 13 residues. CDR3 amino acids: CASSSTGFSEAFF. The CDR3 bases are TGTGCCAGCAGTTCTACAGGGTTCAGTGAAGCTTTCTTT.

The rearrangement links TRBV6-1 to TRBJ1-5; D remains unclear. CDR3 length: 16 residues. V lost 2 bases, J lost 0 bases, and 11 bases lay in between. Germline loops: CDR1 MNHNS, CDR2 SASEGT. This CDR3 is CASSEFLGYSNQPQHF. DNA of the CDR3: TGTGCCAGCAGTGAATTTCTGGGATATAGCAATCAGCCCCAGCATTTT.

This clonotype was seen many times. The rearrangement uses TRBV7-9 and TRBJ2-1; D ambiguous. V dropped 1 base and J dropped 6 bases, with 10 bases sitting between them. Germline loops: CDR1 SEHNR, CDR2 FQNEAQ (reference sequence). There are 14 residues in the CDR3. CDR3 loop: CASSLVAGPNEQFF. CDR3 coding DNA: TGTGCCAGCAGCTTAGTCGCAGGTCCCAATGAGCAGTTCTTC.

The genes are TRBV2 and TRBJ1-4; weak D call: TRBD1 (5 bases). Germline V gene data show CDR1 as SNHLY and CDR2 as FYNNEI. This CDR3 is 14 amino acids long. V gave up 7 bases and J gave up 3 bases, with 12 bases separating them. CDR3 sequence (DNA): TGTGCCAGCAAGCAATGGGGGTCTAATGAAAAACTGTTTTTT. Translating gives CASKQWGSNEKLFF.

V and J are TRBV7-6 and TRBJ2-2, with D uncertain. Germline-derived CDR1 and CDR2 are SGHVS and FNYEAQ. The CDR3 has 16 residues. The V end was cut by 7 bases, the J end by 3 bases, with 18 bases between. In DNA, the CDR3 is TGTGCCAGCACCTCCGCGCCGGGTTGGGACACCGGGGAGCTGTTTTTT. Residues: CASTSAPGWDTGELFF.

The chain recombines TRBV9 with TRBJ1-3; D uncertain. The CDR3 covers 19 residues. The germline V gene has CDR1 SGDLS and CDR2 YYNGEE. Trimming cost V 3 bases and J 0 bases, with 22 bases left between them. CDR3 DNA sequence: TGTGCCAGCAGCGCAAGACCTTCCATCCAACACGGCTCTGGAAACACCATATATTTT. Translating gives CASSARPSIQHGSGNTIYF.

This clonotype has a handful of counts. V is TRBV20-1 and J is TRBJ2-7; TRBD1 might be the D (6 bases). CDR3 size: 13 residues. Germline values: CDR1 DFQATT, CDR2 SNEGSKA (reference sequence). The V gene lost 1 base and the J gene lost 4 bases, with 11 bases spanning the gap. The CDR3 nucleotides read TGCAGTGCTAGAGCGGGACATGAATACGAGCAGTACTTC. It specifies CSARAGHEYEQYF.

This clonotype has just a few counts. V gene TRBV4-3 combines with J gene TRBJ1-1, with TRBD1 matching over 8 bases. The CDR3 consists of 13 residues. Per the germline V gene, CDR1 is LGHNA and CDR2 is YSLEER. V shed 2 bases, J shed 5 bases, and the junction held 1 base outside the gene matches. CDR3 amino acids: CASSQRQGTEAFF. The CDR3 nucleotides are TGCGCCAGCAGCCAACGACAGGGGACTGAAGCTTTCTTT.

At least ten counts were recorded for this clonotype. The junction and the germline gene differ at one end; a read error may be behind it. The chain couples TRBV7-2 to TRBJ2-2; maybe TRBD1 (6 bases). The CDR3 is made up of 14 amino acids. Germline V gives CDR1 SGHTA, CDR2 FQGNSA. Written as DNA, the CDR3 is TGCGCCAGCAGCTTGGACAGGAACACCGGGGAGCTGTTTTTT. It codes for CASSLDRNTGELFF. The entire variable domain, with the rest obtained from reference TRBV7-2 and TRBJ2-2, is as follows: GAGVSQSPSNKVTEKGKDVELRCDPISGHTALYWYRQSLGQGLEFLIYFQGNSAPDKSGLPSDRFSAERTGGSVSTLTIQRTQQEDSAVYLCASSLDRNTGELFFGEGSRLTVL.

The V and J genes are TRBV6-5 and TRBJ1-1, with D tentatively TRBD1 (5 bases). The CDR3 has 15 amino acids. Trimming stripped 2 bases from V and 1 base from J, with 11 bases between. CDR1 and CDR2 from the germline V gene are MNHEY and SVGAGI. CDR3 DNA: TGTGCCAGCAGTTACGGGGGGTACCGGAACACTGAAGCTTTCTTT. Its protein is CASSYGGYRNTEAFF.